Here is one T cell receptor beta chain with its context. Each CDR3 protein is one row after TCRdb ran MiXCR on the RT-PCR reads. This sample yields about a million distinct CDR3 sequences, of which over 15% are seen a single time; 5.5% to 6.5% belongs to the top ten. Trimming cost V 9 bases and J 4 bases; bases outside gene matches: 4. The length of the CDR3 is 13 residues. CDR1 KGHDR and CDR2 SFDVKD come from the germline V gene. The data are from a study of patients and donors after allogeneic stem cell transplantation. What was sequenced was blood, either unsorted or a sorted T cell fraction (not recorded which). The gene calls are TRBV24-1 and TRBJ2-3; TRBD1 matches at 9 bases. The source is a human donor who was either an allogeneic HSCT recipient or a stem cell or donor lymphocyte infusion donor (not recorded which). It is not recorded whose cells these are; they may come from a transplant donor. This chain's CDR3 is CATRRQGADTQYF. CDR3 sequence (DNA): TGTGCCACCCGGCGACAGGGGGCAGATACGCAGTATTTT.